This passage covers 26 T cell receptor beta chains from one sample sequenced in a study of response to subunit inactivated influenza vaccine. TCRdb reprocessed the RT-PCR reads with MiXCR, giving one entry per CDR3 protein. Here the sample spans under 800,000 distinct CDR3 sequences, about 15% being singletons. Sequencing was performed on PBMCs from blood, taken roughly 2 weeks before vaccination. These receptors were obtained from a man aged 50 to 59 who received an inactivated influenza vaccine.

This clonotype has only a few counts. V is TRBV6-2 or TRBV6-3 and J is TRBJ2-2; D call uncertain. V was shortened by 7 bases and J by 2 bases, with 8 bases between the two germline ends. Germline V lookup: CDR1 MNHEY, CDR2 SVGEGT. The CDR3 totals 13 residues. CDR3 bases: TGTGCCAGCAAGAACGGAAACACCGGGGAGCTGTTTTTT. Translating gives CASKNGNTGELFF.

This clonotype was found a few times. V usage is TRBV7-9 and J usage is TRBJ2-1, with 10 bases aligning to TRBD2. V was pared by 7 bases and J by 8 bases, with 8 bases of the junction left unmatched. CDR3 size: 14 residues. The germline V gene encodes CDR1 SEHNR and CDR2 FQNEAQ (reference sequence). As DNA, the CDR3 is TGTGCCAGCACCGAAGCGGGGGGGCCACATGAGCAGTTCTTC. Amino acids: CASTEAGGPHEQFF.

Many counts were recorded for this clonotype. The chain couples TRBV7-2 to TRBJ1-5, with D unresolved. CDR3 size: 15 residues. V was clipped by 1 base and J by 0 bases, with 7 bases between them. Germline V gene lookup returns CDR1 SGHTA and CDR2 FQGNSA. Written as DNA, the CDR3 is TGTGCCAGCAGCTTAGTTGGGAATAGCAATCAGCCCCAGCATTTT. Protein sequence: CASSLVGNSNQPQHF.

The chain is built from TRBV7-6 and TRBJ2-3; 9 bases agree with TRBD2. V lost 5 bases, J lost 3 bases, and 15 bases stayed unmatched. The CDR3 extends over 18 amino acids. The germline V gene encodes CDR1 SGHVS and CDR2 FNYEAQ. CDR3 sequence: CASSRTLISGSRTDTQYF. Written as DNA, the CDR3 is TGTGCCAGCAGCCGTACCTTGATTAGCGGGAGCCGGACAGATACGCAGTATTTT.

This clonotype was seen at least ten times. The chain recombines TRBV28 with TRBJ1-3, with 10 bases lining up with TRBD1. Germline lookup yields CDR1 MDHEN and CDR2 SYDVKM. The CDR3 consists of 17 residues. Trimming at V came to 6 bases and at J to 0 bases, leaving 8 bases not matched to a gene. Here the CDR3 DNA reads TGTGCCAGCAGCCACCGGACAGGGGGGAGCTCTGGAAACACCATATATTTT. It codes for CASSHRTGGSSGNTIYF.

The chain links TRBV4-2 to TRBJ2-2; 10 bases line up with TRBD2. The length of the CDR3 is 17 residues. V was pared by 4 bases and J by 3 bases, with 8 bases of the junction left unmatched. Germline V gene data show CDR1 as LGHNA and CDR2 as YNFKEQ. The CDR3 DNA reads TGTGCCAGCAGCCCTTCCGGAGCGGGAGGGTACACCGGGGAGCTGTTTTTT. It yields the protein CASSPSGAGGYTGELFF.

Only a few counts were recorded for this clonotype. This sequence joins TRBV28 and TRBJ1-2; 8 bases map to TRBD1. This CDR3 has 15 residues. Trimming took 3 bases from V and 2 from J; bases not matched to a gene: 5. From germline, CDR1 is MDHEN and CDR2 SYDVKM. As DNA, the CDR3 is TGTGCCAGCAGTTTTCAGGGGGCCAAAAACTATGGCTACACCTTC. Translated: CASSFQGAKNYGYTF.

This clonotype has more than one count but fewer than ten. In DNA, the CDR3 is TGTGCCAGCAGCTTAGGGACAGGGTCCGGATTCAACTATGGCTACACCTTC. Its translation is CASSLGTGSGFNYGYTF. The chain is built from TRBV7-9 and TRBJ1-2, with 8 bases matching TRBD1. The CDR3 runs 17 residues. Unmatched junction bases numbered 9, after V lost 1 base and J lost 2 bases. Looked up from germline, CDR1 is SEHNR and CDR2 is FQNEAQ (reference sequence).

This clonotype was detected many times. V is TRBV29-1 and J is TRBJ1-1, with TRBD1 identical over 8 bases. Losses at the gene ends were 4 bases for V and 6 bases for J; bases not matched to a gene: 4. The CDR3 covers 12 residues. From germline, CDR1 is SQVTM and CDR2 ANQGSEA. Written as DNA, the CDR3 is TGCAGCGTTGGTGACAGGGGCGCTGAAGCTTTCTTT. This sequence encodes CSVGDRGAEAFF.

This clonotype has just a few counts. The chain links TRBV2 to TRBJ1-3; D remains unclear. The CDR3 is 12 residues long. Per germline, CDR1 SNHLY and CDR2 FYNNEI. V was shortened by 9 bases and J by 0 bases, with 6 bases between the two germline ends. The CDR3 loop is CARRSSGNTIYF. CDR3 nucleotide sequence: TGTGCCAGAAGGAGCTCTGGAAACACCATATATTTT.

The V and J genes are TRBV5-1 and TRBJ2-7; 8 nucleotides align to TRBD2. V gave up 1 base and J gave up 5 bases; unmatched junction bases: 8. This CDR3 contains 15 residues. Looked up from germline, CDR1 is SGHRS and CDR2 is YFSETQ. CDR3 bases: TGCGCCAGCAGCTTGCGGGAGGGCCTATTGGACGAGCAGTACTTC. Amino acids: CASSLREGLLDEQYF.

This sequence joins TRBV13 and TRBJ2-7; a possible D gene is TRBD1 (7 bases). Trimming left V 5 bases short and J 0 bases short, with 11 bases between. Germline V gene sequence: CDR1 PRHDT, CDR2 FYEKMQ (reference sequence). The CDR3 totals 14 residues. CDR3 nucleotide sequence: TGTGCCAGCAGCCCAGGGGGGAACTCCTACGAGCAGTACTTC. Translation gives CASSPGGNSYEQYF.

The chain joins TRBV6-1 to TRBJ2-3; the D gene is possibly TRBD1 (6 bases). Germline CDR1 MNHNS, CDR2 SASEGT. This CDR3 has 13 amino acids. V was clipped by 9 bases and J by 3 bases, with 13 bases between them. The CDR3 DNA reads TGTGCCAGTTTCGAACAGGGAACAGATACGCAGTATTTT. This codes for CASFEQGTDTQYF.

The rearrangement links TRBV3-1 to TRBJ2-6, with D uncertain. V dropped 3 bases and J dropped 4 bases, with 4 bases sitting between them. Germline lookup yields CDR1 LGHDT and CDR2 YNNKEL (reference sequence). CDR3 length equals 13 residues. Written as DNA, the CDR3 is TGTGCCAGCAGCCAGAAGGGGGCCAACGTCCTGACTTTC. It is translated as CASSQKGANVLTF.

V gene TRBV10-3 combines with J gene TRBJ2-1, with D perhaps TRBD2 (5 bases). With 5 bases removed from V and 7 bases from J, the gap between germline ends came to 12 bases. Looked up from germline, CDR1 is ENHRY and CDR2 is SYGVKD. CDR3 length: 13 amino acids. The DNA of the CDR3 is TGTGCCATCAGTTCTCGGACTGGGAATGAGCAGTTCTTC. Translation gives CAISSRTGNEQFF.

The rearrangement joins TRBV6-1 to TRBJ2-2; D gene ambiguous. The V gene lost 10 bases and the J gene lost 6 bases, with 18 bases spanning the gap. From germline, CDR1 is MNHNS and CDR2 SASEGT. CDR3 length: 14 amino acids. The CDR3 coding sequence is TGTGCCATCGTCCGGGCGGTCGGCGCCGGGGAGCTGTTTTTT. Translating gives CAIVRAVGAGELFF.

The CDR3: CASSQLPGAEKLFF. The DNA of the CDR3 is TGTGCCAGCAGCCAACTGCCAGGAGCTGAAAAACTGTTTTTT. The chain combines TRBV4-2 with TRBJ1-4; D not certain. The V end lost 2 bases, the J end lost 7 bases, and 11 bases lay between the germline ends. Germline assignment: CDR1 LGHNA and CDR2 YNFKEQ. The CDR3 sequence is 14 residues long.

This clonotype appeared a few times. The chain carries TRBV9 and TRBJ1-5; 7 bases match TRBD1. J gave up 0 bases and V 3 bases, and 9 bases lay outside the gene matches. CDR3 size: 17 residues. From germline, CDR1 is SGDLS and CDR2 YYNGEE. The CDR3 region is CASSGTGGIYSNQPQHF. In DNA, the CDR3 is TGTGCCAGCAGCGGGACAGGAGGGATTTATAGCAATCAGCCCCAGCATTTT.

This clonotype was counted ten times or more. V usage is TRBV28 and J usage is TRBJ1-6; tentatively, D is TRBD1 (6 bases). The V and J ends lost 3 bases and 4 bases respectively, with 10 bases between them. CDR1 is MDHEN, CDR2 SYDVKM, per germline. There are 15 residues in the CDR3. The CDR3 DNA sequence: TGTGCCAGCAGTTTCGCTGGACAGTATAATTCACCCCTCCACTTT. Translation gives CASSFAGQYNSPLHF. Supplemented by reference TRBV28 and TRBJ1-6, the full variable domain reads DVKVTQSSRYLVKRTGEKVFLECVQDMDHENMFWYRQDPGLGLRLIYFSYDVKMKEKGDIPEGYSVSREKKERFSLILESASTNQTSMYLCASSFAGQYNSPLHFGNGTRLTVT.

This clonotype showed up many times. The chain combines TRBV29-1 with TRBJ2-1; D is unresolved. CDR1 is SQVTM, CDR2 ANQGSEA, per germline. This CDR3 is built from 14 residues. The germline V and J ends were trimmed by 2 bases and 0 bases, with 8 bases remaining between them. The CDR3 here is CSVEWPDSYNEQFF. In DNA form, the CDR3 reads TGCAGCGTTGAATGGCCGGACTCCTACAATGAGCAGTTCTTC.

This clonotype was recorded many times. This chain uses TRBV4-3 with TRBJ2-2; D tentatively reads TRBD1 or TRBD2 (6 bases each). From germline, CDR1 is LGHNA and CDR2 YSLEER. The V end was cut by 0 bases, the J end by 7 bases, with 15 bases between. The CDR3 is 16 residues long. CDR3 protein: CASSQDGGAQVGELFF. CDR3 nucleotides: TGCGCCAGCAGCCAAGACGGGGGCGCCCAGGTCGGGGAGCTGTTTTTT.

With regard to this clonotype: The junction and the germline gene differ at one end; a read error may be behind it. The chain links TRBV6-1 to TRBJ2-2; 7 positions match TRBD2. Germline V gene data show CDR1 as MNHNS and CDR2 as SASEGT. The CDR3 length is 17 residues. For the CDR3, the DNA is TGTGCCAGCGGCAGCGGCAGCGGGACCTCGAACACCGGGGAGCTGCTTTTT. It specifies CASGSGSGTSNTGELLF.

The genes are TRBV10-2 and TRBJ2-2, with D tentatively TRBD2 (5 bases). The CDR3 length is 14 residues. The germline gives CDR1 WSHSY, CDR2 SAAADI. Trimming cost V 6 bases and J 7 bases, with 15 bases left between them. The chain's CDR3 is CASRYSLVYGELFF. The CDR3 DNA reads TGCGCCAGCAGGTACTCACTAGTATACGGGGAGCTGTTTTTT.

This clonotype was picked up a small number of times. The rearrangement joins TRBV27 to TRBJ1-4; no reliable D call. Germline CDR1 MNHEY, CDR2 SMNVEV (reference sequence). The CDR3 extends over 14 amino acids. With 4 bases removed from V and 7 bases from J, the gap between germline ends came to 13 bases. CDR3 coding DNA: TGTGCCAGCAGTTCCGTGGACCAGATTGAAAAACTGTTTTTT. Translating gives CASSSVDQIEKLFF. Drawing the rest from reference TRBV27 and TRBJ1-4, the complete variable domain is EAQVTQNPRYLITVTGKKLTVTCSQNMNHEYMSWYRQDPGLGLRQIYYSMNVEVTDKGDVPEGYKVSRKEKRNFPLILESPSPNQTSLYFCASSSVDQIEKLFFGSGTQLSVL.

The chain recombines TRBV4-3 with TRBJ2-3; 11 bases are shared with TRBD2. Germline lookup yields CDR1 LGHNA and CDR2 YSLEER. The V and J ends lost 0 bases and 6 bases, in that order; junction bases with no gene match: 11. The CDR3 sequence is 18 residues long. CDR3 nucleotides: TGCGCCAGCAGCCAAGAGAGAACTAGCGGGGGTCTATTGGATACGCAGTATTTT. Amino acid sequence: CASSQERTSGGLLDTQYF.

Ten or more counts support this clonotype. The gene calls are TRBV4-3 and TRBJ1-1; D possibly corresponds to TRBD1 (6 bases). Trimming shortened V by 4 bases and J by 7 bases, and 16 bases separated the two germline ends. This CDR3 spans 14 amino acids. Germline V gene sequence: CDR1 LGHNA, CDR2 YSLEER. The CDR3 reads CASSRPGHLFEAFF. CDR3 nucleotides: TGCGCCAGCAGCCGGCCGGGACACCTCTTTGAAGCTTTCTTT.